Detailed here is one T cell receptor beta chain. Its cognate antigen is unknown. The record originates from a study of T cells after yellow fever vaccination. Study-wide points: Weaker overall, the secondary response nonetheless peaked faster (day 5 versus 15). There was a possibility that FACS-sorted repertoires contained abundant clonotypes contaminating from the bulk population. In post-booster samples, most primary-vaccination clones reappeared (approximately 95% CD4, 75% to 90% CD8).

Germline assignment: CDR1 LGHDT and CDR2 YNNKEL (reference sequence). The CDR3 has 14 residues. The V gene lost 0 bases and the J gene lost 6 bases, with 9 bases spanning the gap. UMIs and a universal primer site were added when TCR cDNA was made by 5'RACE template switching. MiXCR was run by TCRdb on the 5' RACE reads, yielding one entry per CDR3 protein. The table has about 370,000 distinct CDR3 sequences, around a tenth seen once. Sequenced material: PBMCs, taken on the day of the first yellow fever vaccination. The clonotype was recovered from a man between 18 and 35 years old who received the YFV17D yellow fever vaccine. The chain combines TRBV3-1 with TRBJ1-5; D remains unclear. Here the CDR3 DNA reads TGTGCCAGCAGCCAAGATATTGAAGTTCAGCCCCAGCATTTT. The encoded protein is CASSQDIEVQPQHF.